These 28 T cell receptor beta chains originate from one sample sequenced in a study of STAT3 mutations in large granular lymphocyte leukemia. Generated by immunoSEQ multiplex PCR, the TCRdb table keeps only in-frame clones and is missing some. This repertoire shows approximately 9,800 clones, nearly 90% found once; its top ten account for 27%. These receptors have no identified antigens. Findings and caveats of the study: Every T-cell large granular lymphocyte leukemia patient had at least one immunodominant TCR beta clonotype.

The sample taken for sequencing was peripheral blood mononuclear cells. These receptors were taken from a man aged 60 to 75 with T-cell large granular lymphocyte leukemia. Some clones in this sample may be carry-over from other donors' samples.

In DNA, the CDR3 is TGTGCCAGCAGTAAATCCTACTACGAGCAGTACTTC. It yields the protein CASSKSYYEQYF. The chain joins TRBV6-6 to TRBJ2-7, with D unresolved. Between the trimmed V and J ends, which lost 5 bases and 3 bases, there was a span of 8 bases. CDR1 is MNHNY and CDR2 is SVGAGI in the germline V gene (reference sequence). CDR3 length: 12 amino acids.

The chain employs TRBV2 and TRBJ1-3; D possibly corresponds to TRBD1 (6 bases). V lost 8 bases and J lost 7, with 6 bases in between. The CDR3 extends over 10 amino acids. The V gene's germline CDR1 is SNHLY and CDR2 FYNNEI. The CDR3 sequence: CASDRNTIYF. The CDR3 bases are TGTGCCAGCGACAGGAACACCATATATTTT.

This rearrangement joins TRBV6-6 to TRBJ2-7; D is undetermined. Germline CDR1 MNHNY, CDR2 SVGAGI (reference sequence). This CDR3 has 14 amino acids. Trimming shortened V by 0 bases and J by 5 bases, and 11 bases separated the two germline ends. The CDR3: CASSYSGLVDEQYF. CDR3 coding DNA: TGTGCCAGCAGTTACTCCGGCTTGGTGGACGAGCAGTACTTC.

V is TRBV7-9 and J is TRBJ1-1, with 7 positions matching TRBD1. The CDR3 has 14 amino acids. The germline gives CDR1 SEHNR, CDR2 FQNEAQ (reference sequence). Trimming cost V 11 bases and J 5 bases; bases outside gene matches: 14. In nucleotides, the CDR3 is TGTGCCGGGCGAGGGGGCGATGGAAGAACTGAAGCTTTCTTT. Its protein is CAGRGGDGRTEAFF.

This clone was seen just once. The V gene is TRBV2, the J gene TRBJ2-1; 7 bases fit TRBD1. The CDR3 sequence is 15 residues long. The V segment lost 7 bases and the J segment 4 bases; nucleotides outside the gene matches: 10. Germline V gives CDR1 SNHLY, CDR2 FYNNEI. The CDR3 DNA sequence: TGTGCCAGCAAGGACCGGGACAGAACATACAATGAGCAGTTCTTC. Its protein is CASKDRDRTYNEQFF.

The chain is built from TRBV25-1 and TRBJ2-1; 12 bases fit TRBD2. Germline lookup yields CDR1 MGHDK and CDR2 SYGVNS. After removal of 5 bases from V and 4 bases from J, the junction contained 3 bases not matched to a gene. The CDR3 spans 15 residues. The CDR3 bases are TGTGCCAGCAGTTTGCTAGCGGGAGGGTACAATGAGCAGTTCTTC. As protein: CASSLLAGGYNEQFF.

This sequence joins TRBV11-2 and TRBJ2-1, with D possibly being TRBD2 (6 bases). Germline CDR1 reads SGHAT; CDR2 reads FQNNGV. V lost 7 bases and J 0 bases, leaving 13 bases between the germline ends. CDR3 length: 15 residues. DNA of the CDR3: TGTGCCAGCAAGCCTTGGGGGGACTCCTACAATGAGCAGTTCTTC. Protein product: CASKPWGDSYNEQFF.

The chain links TRBV29-1 to TRBJ2-5; 8 bases line up with TRBD1. Germline CDR1 and CDR2: SQVTM and ANQGSEA. This CDR3 has 15 amino acids. V was pared by 4 bases and J by 4 bases, with 11 bases of the junction left unmatched. The CDR3 bases are TGCAGCGTTGGATTTGGACAGGGCGCTTCAGAGACCCAGTACTTC. Translation: CSVGFGQGASETQYF.

The chain uses TRBV5-6 and TRBJ1-4, with TRBD1 matching 7 bases. Germline loops: CDR1 SGHDT, CDR2 YYEEEE. V shed 4 bases and J 5 bases; nucleotides not matched to a gene: 8. The CDR3 covers 15 residues. CDR3 coding DNA: TGTGCCAGCAGCGGAGGGACAGACCTAAATGAAAAACTGTTTTTT. This encodes CASSGGTDLNEKLFF.

This sequence joins TRBV5-1 and TRBJ2-3; D is uncertain. Germline V lookup: CDR1 SGHRS, CDR2 YFSETQ. Trimming took off 6 bases at V and 3 bases at J, with 17 bases between the two ends. The CDR3 is 15 amino acids. This CDR3 is CASKVAGELTDTQYF. Written as DNA, the CDR3 is TGCGCCAGCAAAGTGGCTGGCGAACTGACAGATACGCAGTATTTT.

This clone turned up a few times. The chain uses TRBV6-5 and TRBJ2-1; no clear D. Germline assignment: CDR1 MNHEY and CDR2 SVGAGI. The CDR3 consists of 16 residues. V was trimmed by 0 bases and J by 7 bases, leaving 16 bases between them. The CDR3 DNA reads as TGTGCCAGCAGTTACTCGGGGATCGGCGAGCGAAATGAGCAGTTCTTC. The encoded protein is CASSYSGIGERNEQFF.

The chain has TRBV28 and TRBJ2-2; 13 bases fit TRBD2. This CDR3 has 16 amino acids. V lost 5 bases, J lost 6 bases, and 6 bases stayed unmatched. Germline V gene sequence: CDR1 MDHEN, CDR2 SYDVKM. As DNA, the CDR3 is TGTGCCAGCAGTGCCGGGACTAGCGGGATTCCCGGGGAGCTGTTTTTT. Its translation: CASSAGTSGIPGELFF. The entire variable domain, with the rest obtained from reference TRBV28 and TRBJ2-2, is as follows: DVKVTQSSRYLVKRTGEKVFLECVQDMDHENMFWYRQDPGLGLRLIYFSYDVKMKEKGDIPEGYSVSREKKERFSLILESASTNQTSMYLCASSAGTSGIPGELFFGEGSRLTVL.

The chain employs TRBV7-3 and TRBJ2-5; the D call may be TRBD1 or TRBD2 (5 bases each). Deletions cut 0 bases from V and 5 bases from J, with 13 bases between. The CDR3 sequence is 15 residues long. Germline values: CDR1 SGHTA, CDR2 FQGTGA. The chain's CDR3 is CASSLTGGGRETQYF. In DNA form, the CDR3 reads TGTGCCAGCAGCTTAACGGGTGGGGGAAGGGAGACCCAGTACTTC.

The V gene is TRBV29-1, the J gene TRBJ2-1; tentative D call: TRBD1 (5 bases). This CDR3 is built from 13 residues. Germline V gene lookup returns CDR1 SQVTM and CDR2 ANQGSEA. Trimming removed 7 bases from V and 5 bases from J, with 15 bases in between. The CDR3 sequence is CSAAWGLNNEQFF. CDR3 in DNA: TGCAGCGCAGCCTGGGGCCTTAACAATGAGCAGTTCTTC.

The chain is built from TRBV5-8 and TRBJ1-1, with 11 bases aligning to TRBD1. Germline V lookup: CDR1 SGHTS, CDR2 YDEGEE. V gave up 0 bases and J gave up 1 base; unmatched junction bases: 11. This CDR3 spans 19 amino acids. The chain's CDR3 is CASSLAAWTGGDRNTEAFF. The CDR3 region has the DNA TGTGCCAGCAGCTTGGCTGCTTGGACAGGGGGCGACCGGAACACTGAAGCTTTCTTT.

The V gene is TRBV19, the J gene TRBJ2-5; 12 bases align to TRBD1. CDR1 is LNHDA and CDR2 is SQIVND in the germline V gene (reference sequence). This CDR3 is 15 amino acids long. The junction had 7 bases not matched to a gene; V was cut back by 6 bases and J by 5 bases. CDR3 nucleotide sequence: TGTGCCAGTAGAAACCGGGACAGGGGGCGGGAGACCCAGTACTTC. Residues: CASRNRDRGRETQYF.

The V gene is TRBV5-1, the J gene TRBJ1-2; a possible D gene is TRBD1 (5 bases). The CDR3 sequence is 13 residues long. Trimming stripped 4 bases from V and 3 bases from J, with 10 bases between. Germline CDR1 SGHRS, CDR2 YFSETQ. For the CDR3, the DNA is TGCGCCAGCAGCGTCCGGGGCGACTATGGCTACACCTTC. Protein: CASSVRGDYGYTF.

The rearrangement joins TRBV6-5 to TRBJ2-1; no reliable D call. V shed 2 bases and J shed 0 bases, with 11 bases lying between them. Germline lookup yields CDR1 MNHEY and CDR2 SVGAGI. CDR3 size: 16 residues. The CDR3 sequence is CASSYNKLSSYNEQFF. Here the CDR3 DNA reads TGTGCCAGCAGTTACAACAAACTGAGCTCCTACAATGAGCAGTTCTTC.

This clone appeared once. Written as DNA, the CDR3 is TGTGCCAGCAGCCCCCAGGACCAAGGAGAGACCCAGTACTTC. Its protein product is CASSPQDQGETQYF. V gene TRBV9 combines with J gene TRBJ2-5, with unresolved D. Germline lookup yields CDR1 SGDLS and CDR2 YYNGEE. The V end was cut by 4 bases, the J end by 4 bases, with 14 bases between. There are 14 residues in the CDR3.

The DNA for the CDR3 is TGTGCCAGCAGCTTAACGGCGGCGAGCTCCTACGAGCAGTACTTC. Amino acid sequence: CASSLTAASSYEQYF. This chain links TRBV5-8 with TRBJ2-7; D gene unclear. The germline V gene has CDR1 SGHTS and CDR2 YDEGEE. The V and J ends lost 2 bases and 0 bases respectively, with 12 bases between them. CDR3 length: 15 residues.

V usage is TRBV7-2 and J usage is TRBJ2-7; D not certain. Trimming removed 4 bases at V and 5 bases at J, with 15 bases between. This CDR3 region has 14 residues. From germline, CDR1 is SGHTA and CDR2 FQGNSA. As DNA, the CDR3 is TGTGCCAGCAGCTCACCGACGGCTGGGGACGAGCAGTACTTC. It codes for CASSSPTAGDEQYF.

This clone was found once. The V call is TRBV6-6, the J call TRBJ2-3; no clear D gene. The length of the CDR3 is 16 residues. The V gene lost 2 bases and the J gene lost 0 bases, with 12 bases spanning the gap. CDR1 is MNHNY and CDR2 is SVGAGI in the germline V gene (reference sequence). The DNA for the CDR3 is TGTGCCAGCAGTTACCCGGCATCCGCTAGCACAGATACGCAGTATTTT. The encoded protein is CASSYPASASTDTQYF.

The chain recombines TRBV4-3 with TRBJ2-7; D unresolved. Trimming cost V 1 base and J 0 bases, with 13 bases left between them. The CDR3 is 16 amino acids. Germline values: CDR1 LGHNA, CDR2 YSLEER. This chain's CDR3 is CASSQGVSPSSYEQYF. CDR3 coding DNA: TGCGCCAGCAGCCAAGGGGTTAGCCCTAGCTCCTACGAGCAGTACTTC.

The chain uses TRBV4-3 and TRBJ1-3, with 9 bases aligning to TRBD1. Germline assignment: CDR1 LGHNA and CDR2 YSLEER. This CDR3 contains 20 residues. V shed 1 base, J shed 1 base, and the junction held 14 bases outside the gene matches. The chain's CDR3 is CASSQVGPGQGVSSGNTIYF. The CDR3, as DNA: TGCGCCAGCAGCCAAGTGGGGCCGGGACAGGGAGTTAGTTCTGGAAACACCATATATTTT.

The V and J genes are TRBV21-1 and TRBJ2-3. TRBV21-1 is reported as a pseudogene. CDR3 length equals 13 residues. The CDR3 sequence: CASSTPTTDTQYF. In DNA, the CDR3 is TGTGCCAGCAGCACACCAACCACAGATACGCAGTATTTT.

This sequence joins TRBV27 and TRBJ2-7, with 13 bases lining up with TRBD2. With 4 bases clipped from V and 1 base from J, the junction kept 1 base outside the gene matches. In germline, CDR1 is MNHEY, CDR2 SMNVEV (reference sequence). The CDR3 contains 15 residues. CDR3 in DNA: TGTGCCAGCAGTTGGGGACTAGCGGGATCCTACGAGCAGTACTTC. Translating gives CASSWGLAGSYEQYF.

The rearrangement joins TRBV30 to TRBJ1-4, with a weak D call TRBD1 (5 bases). Germline lookup yields CDR1 GTSNPN and CDR2 SVGIG (reference sequence). This CDR3 comprises 17 residues. V was clipped by 0 bases and J by 8 bases, with 22 bases between them. The CDR3 region has the DNA TGTGCCTGGAGTGTAAATCACCCGGGGACCCCGGAAGAAAAACTGTTTTTT. This codes for CAWSVNHPGTPEEKLFF.

The chain joins TRBV28 to TRBJ2-6; D is undetermined. V was pared by 6 bases and J by 0 bases, with 9 bases between. The CDR3 is made up of 15 amino acids. Looked up from germline, CDR1 is MDHEN and CDR2 is SYDVKM. The CDR3 nucleotides are TGTGCCAGCAGGCTTGACAACTCTGGGGCCAACGTCCTGACTTTC. Encoded protein: CASRLDNSGANVLTF.